The source of this T cell receptor (beta chain) is a study of T cell repertoires in cytomegalovirus infection. Study context: Public TCR beta signatures indicated both CMV infection and matching HLA type. Regarding the study as a whole: HLA-C-restricted CMV-specific TCR beta clonotypes prevailed in the ex vivo response. Cumulative public TCR beta family frequency identified carriers of CMV plus the relevant HLA.

This clonotype was recorded at least ten times. The antigen is unknown. One entry per CDR3 protein, called by TCRdb with MiXCR from the reads. The sample records approximately 500,000 distinct CDR3 sequences, more than 20% being singletons. Per the germline V gene, CDR1 is SGHVS and CDR2 is FQNEAQ. Trimming cost V 5 bases and J 5 bases; bases outside gene matches: 8. This CDR3 is built from 15 residues. The chain is built from TRBV7-8 and TRBJ2-5; 10 bases map to TRBD2. This sequence originates from a human donor in good health (CMV status not recorded). Some clones in this sample may be carry-over from other donors' samples. The sample taken for sequencing was PBMCs. CDR3 DNA: TGTGCCAGCAGCAGTCTAGCGGGAGACTCTGAGACCCAGTACTTC. Protein product: CASSSLAGDSETQYF.